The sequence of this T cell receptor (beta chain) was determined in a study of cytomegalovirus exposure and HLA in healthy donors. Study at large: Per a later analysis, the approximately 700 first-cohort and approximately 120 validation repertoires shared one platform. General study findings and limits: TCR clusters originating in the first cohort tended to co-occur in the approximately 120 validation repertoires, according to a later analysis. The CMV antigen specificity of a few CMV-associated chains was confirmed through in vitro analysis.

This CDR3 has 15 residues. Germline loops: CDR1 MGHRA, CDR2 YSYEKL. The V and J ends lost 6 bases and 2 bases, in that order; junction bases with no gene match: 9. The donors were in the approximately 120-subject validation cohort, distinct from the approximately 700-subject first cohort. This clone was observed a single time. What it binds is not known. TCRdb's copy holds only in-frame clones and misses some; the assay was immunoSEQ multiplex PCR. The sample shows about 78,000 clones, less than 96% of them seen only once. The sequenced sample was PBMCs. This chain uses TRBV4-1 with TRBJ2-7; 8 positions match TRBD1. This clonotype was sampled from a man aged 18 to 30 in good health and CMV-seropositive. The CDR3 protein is CASSDDRGKTYEQYF. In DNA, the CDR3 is TGCGCCAGCAGTGACGACAGGGGAAAAACCTACGAGCAGTACTTC.